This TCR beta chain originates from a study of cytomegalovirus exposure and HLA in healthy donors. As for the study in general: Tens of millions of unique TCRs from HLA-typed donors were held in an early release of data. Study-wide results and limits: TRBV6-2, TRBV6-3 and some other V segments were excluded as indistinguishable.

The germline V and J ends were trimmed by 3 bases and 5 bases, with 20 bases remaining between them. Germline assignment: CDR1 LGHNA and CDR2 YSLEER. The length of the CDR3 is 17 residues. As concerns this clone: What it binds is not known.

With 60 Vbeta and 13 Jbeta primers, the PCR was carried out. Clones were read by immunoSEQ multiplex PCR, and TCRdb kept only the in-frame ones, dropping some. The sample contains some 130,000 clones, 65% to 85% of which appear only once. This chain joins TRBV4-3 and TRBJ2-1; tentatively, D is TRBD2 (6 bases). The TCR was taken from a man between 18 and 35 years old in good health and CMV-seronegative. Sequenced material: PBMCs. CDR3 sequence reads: CASSQAMGRTTHNEQFF. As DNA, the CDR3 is TGCGCCAGCAGCCAGGCCATGGGGAGGACGACACACAATGAGCAGTTCTTC.